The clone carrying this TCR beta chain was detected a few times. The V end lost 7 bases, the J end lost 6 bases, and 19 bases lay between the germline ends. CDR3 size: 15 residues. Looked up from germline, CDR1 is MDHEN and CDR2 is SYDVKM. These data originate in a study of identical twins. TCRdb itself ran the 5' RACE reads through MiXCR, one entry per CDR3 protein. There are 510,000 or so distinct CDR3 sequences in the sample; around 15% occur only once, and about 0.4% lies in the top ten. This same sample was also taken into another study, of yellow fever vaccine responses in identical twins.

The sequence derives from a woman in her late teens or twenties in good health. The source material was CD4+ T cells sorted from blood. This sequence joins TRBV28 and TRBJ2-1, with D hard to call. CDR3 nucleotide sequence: TGTGCCAGCACCCCCAAGGCTAGGCTAAGCAATGAGCAGTTCTTC. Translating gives CASTPKARLSNEQFF.